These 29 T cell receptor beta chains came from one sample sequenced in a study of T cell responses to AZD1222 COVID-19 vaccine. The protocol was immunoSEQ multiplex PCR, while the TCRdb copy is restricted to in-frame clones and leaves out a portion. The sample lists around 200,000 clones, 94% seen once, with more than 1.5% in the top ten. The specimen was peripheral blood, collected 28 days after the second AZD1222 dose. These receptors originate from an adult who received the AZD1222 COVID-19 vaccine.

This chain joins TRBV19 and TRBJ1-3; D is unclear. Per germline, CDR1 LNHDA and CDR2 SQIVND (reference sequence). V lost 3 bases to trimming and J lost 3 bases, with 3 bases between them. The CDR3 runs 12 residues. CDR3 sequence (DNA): TGTGCCAGTAGTATCGGTGGAAACACCATATATTTT. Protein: CASSIGGNTIYF.

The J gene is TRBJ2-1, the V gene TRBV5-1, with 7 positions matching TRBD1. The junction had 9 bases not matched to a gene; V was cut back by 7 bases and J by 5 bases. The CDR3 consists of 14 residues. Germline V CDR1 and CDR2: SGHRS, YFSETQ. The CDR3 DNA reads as TGCGCCAGCCGCCGGGACAGAAAAAACAATGAGCAGTTCTTC. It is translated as CASRRDRKNNEQFF.

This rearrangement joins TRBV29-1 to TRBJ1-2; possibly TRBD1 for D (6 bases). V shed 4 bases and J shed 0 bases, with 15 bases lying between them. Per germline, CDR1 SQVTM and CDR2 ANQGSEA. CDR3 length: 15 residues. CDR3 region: CSVAGHRRTNYGYTF. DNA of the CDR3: TGCAGCGTTGCGGGACACCGAAGAACTAACTATGGCTACACCTTC.

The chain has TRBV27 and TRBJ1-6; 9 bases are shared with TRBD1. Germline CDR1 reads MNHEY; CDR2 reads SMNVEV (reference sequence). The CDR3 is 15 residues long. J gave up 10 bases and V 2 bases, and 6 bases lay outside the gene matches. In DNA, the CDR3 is TGTGCCAGCAGTTTACCCGGACAGGGGTGGTCACCCCTCCACTTT. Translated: CASSLPGQGWSPLHF.

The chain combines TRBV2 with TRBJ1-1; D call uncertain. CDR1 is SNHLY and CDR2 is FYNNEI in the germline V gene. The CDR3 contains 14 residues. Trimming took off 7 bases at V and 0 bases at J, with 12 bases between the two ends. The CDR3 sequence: CASKGHNMNTEAFF. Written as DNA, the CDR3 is TGTGCCAGCAAAGGGCATAACATGAACACTGAAGCTTTCTTT.

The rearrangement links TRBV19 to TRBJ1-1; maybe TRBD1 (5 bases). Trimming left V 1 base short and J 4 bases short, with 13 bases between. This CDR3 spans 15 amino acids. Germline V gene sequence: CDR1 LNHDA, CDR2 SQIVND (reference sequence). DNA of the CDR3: TGTGCCAGTAGTATAGTGGGGCAGACATTCACTGAAGCTTTCTTT. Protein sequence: CASSIVGQTFTEAFF.

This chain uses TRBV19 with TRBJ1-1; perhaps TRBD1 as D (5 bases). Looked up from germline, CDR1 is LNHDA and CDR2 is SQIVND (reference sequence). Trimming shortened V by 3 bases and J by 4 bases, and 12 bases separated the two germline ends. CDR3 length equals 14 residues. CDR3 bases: TGTGCCAGTAGTATTGGGGGGGGGATCACTGAAGCTTTCTTT. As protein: CASSIGGGITEAFF.

The CDR3 bases are TGTGCCAGTAGTATATCGACAGGGGGCGGTTCTGGCTACACCTTC. It yields the protein CASSISTGGGSGYTF. The chain joins TRBV19 to TRBJ1-2, with TRBD1 matching 10 bases. J was trimmed by 7 bases and V by 2 bases; bases with no gene match: 7. CDR3 length equals 15 residues. CDR1 is LNHDA and CDR2 is SQIVND in the germline V gene (reference sequence).

The CDR3 protein is CASSYPRTGEAFF. The CDR3 DNA sequence: TGTGCCAGCAGTTACCCGCGGACAGGGGAAGCTTTCTTT. The chain couples TRBV12-3 or TRBV12-4 to TRBJ1-1, with TRBD1 matching 8 bases. V was clipped by 4 bases and J by 8 bases; unmatched bases: 6. This CDR3 region has 13 residues.

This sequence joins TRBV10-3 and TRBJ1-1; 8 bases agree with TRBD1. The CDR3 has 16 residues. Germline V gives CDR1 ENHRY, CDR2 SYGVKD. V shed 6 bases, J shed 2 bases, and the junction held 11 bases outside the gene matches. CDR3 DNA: TGTGCCATCAGCGACGCAGGGGGCTTTGGTAACACTGAAGCTTTCTTT. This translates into CAISDAGGFGNTEAFF.

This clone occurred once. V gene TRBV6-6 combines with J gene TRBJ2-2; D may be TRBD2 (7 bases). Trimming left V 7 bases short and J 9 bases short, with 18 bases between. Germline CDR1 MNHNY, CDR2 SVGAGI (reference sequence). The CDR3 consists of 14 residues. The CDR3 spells CASTHRWGGRELFF. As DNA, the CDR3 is TGTGCCAGCACTCACCGATGGGGGGGGCGGGAGCTGTTTTTT.

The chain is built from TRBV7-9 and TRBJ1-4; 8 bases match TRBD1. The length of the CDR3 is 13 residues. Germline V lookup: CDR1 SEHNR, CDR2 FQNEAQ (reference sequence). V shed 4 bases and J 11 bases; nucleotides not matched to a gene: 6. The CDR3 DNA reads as TGTGCCAGCAGCTATGCGGACAGGGAGAAACTGTTTTTT. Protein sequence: CASSYADREKLFF. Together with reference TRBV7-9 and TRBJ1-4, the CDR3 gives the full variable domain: DTGVSQNPRHKITKRGQNVTFRCDPISEHNRLYWYRQTLGQGPEFLTYFQNEAQLEKSRLLSDRFSAERPKGSFSTLEIQRTEQGDSAMYLCASSYADREKLFFGSGTQLSVL.

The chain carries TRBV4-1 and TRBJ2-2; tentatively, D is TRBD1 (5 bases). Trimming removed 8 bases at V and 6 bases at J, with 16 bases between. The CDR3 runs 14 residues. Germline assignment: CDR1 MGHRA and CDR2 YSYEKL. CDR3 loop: CASGRVLGAGELFF. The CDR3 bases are TGCGCCAGCGGCAGGGTATTGGGTGCCGGGGAGCTGTTTTTT.

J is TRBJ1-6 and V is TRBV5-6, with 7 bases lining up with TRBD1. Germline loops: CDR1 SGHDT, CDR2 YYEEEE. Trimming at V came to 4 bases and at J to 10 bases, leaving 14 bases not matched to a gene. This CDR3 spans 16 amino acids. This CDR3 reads CASSQPSRTGESPLHF. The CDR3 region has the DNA TGTGCCAGCAGCCAACCCTCACGGACAGGTGAATCACCCCTCCACTTT.

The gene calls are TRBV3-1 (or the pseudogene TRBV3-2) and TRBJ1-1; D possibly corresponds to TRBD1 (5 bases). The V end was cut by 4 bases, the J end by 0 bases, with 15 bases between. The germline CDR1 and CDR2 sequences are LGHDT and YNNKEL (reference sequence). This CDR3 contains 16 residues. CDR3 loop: CASSLRFVGVNTEAFF. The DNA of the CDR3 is TGTGCCAGCAGCCTACGGTTCGTGGGGGTGAACACTGAAGCTTTCTTT.

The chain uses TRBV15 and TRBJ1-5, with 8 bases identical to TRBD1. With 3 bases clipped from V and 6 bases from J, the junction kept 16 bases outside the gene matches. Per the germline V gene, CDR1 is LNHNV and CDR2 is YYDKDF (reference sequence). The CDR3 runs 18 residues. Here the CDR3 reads CATSRPPSAQGAGQPQHF. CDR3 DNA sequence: TGTGCCACCAGCAGGCCCCCTTCCGCTCAGGGGGCCGGTCAGCCCCAGCATTTT.

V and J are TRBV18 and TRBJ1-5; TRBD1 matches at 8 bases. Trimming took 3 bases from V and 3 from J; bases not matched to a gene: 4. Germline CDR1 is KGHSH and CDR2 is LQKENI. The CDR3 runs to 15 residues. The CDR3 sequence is CASSPQGAVNQPQHF. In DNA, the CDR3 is TGTGCCAGCTCACCTCAGGGGGCGGTCAATCAGCCCCAGCATTTT. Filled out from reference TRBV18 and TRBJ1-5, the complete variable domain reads NAGVMQNPRHLVRRRGQEARLRCSPMKGHSHVYWYRQLPEEGLKFMVYLQKENIIDESGMPKERFSAEFPKEGPSILRIQQVVRGDSAAYFCASSPQGAVNQPQHFGDGTRLSIL.

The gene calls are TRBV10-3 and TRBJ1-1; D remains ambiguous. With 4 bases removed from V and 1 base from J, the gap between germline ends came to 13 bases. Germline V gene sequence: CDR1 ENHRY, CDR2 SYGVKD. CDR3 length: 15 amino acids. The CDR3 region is CAISGLNRENTEAFF. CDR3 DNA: TGTGCCATCAGTGGTCTCAATCGCGAGAACACTGAAGCTTTCTTT.

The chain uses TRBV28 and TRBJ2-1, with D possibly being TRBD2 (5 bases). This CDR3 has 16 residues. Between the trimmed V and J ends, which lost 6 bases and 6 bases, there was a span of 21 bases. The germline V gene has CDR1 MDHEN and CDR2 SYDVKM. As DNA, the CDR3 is TGTGCCAGCAGACATGGACTGAACGAAGTCTTCAATGAGCAGTTCTTC. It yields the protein CASRHGLNEVFNEQFF.

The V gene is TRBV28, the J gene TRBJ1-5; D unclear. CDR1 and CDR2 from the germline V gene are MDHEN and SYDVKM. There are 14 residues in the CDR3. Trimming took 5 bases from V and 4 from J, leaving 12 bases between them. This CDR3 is CASSGRQRNQPQHF. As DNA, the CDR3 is TGTGCCAGCAGTGGCCGACAAAGGAATCAGCCCCAGCATTTT.

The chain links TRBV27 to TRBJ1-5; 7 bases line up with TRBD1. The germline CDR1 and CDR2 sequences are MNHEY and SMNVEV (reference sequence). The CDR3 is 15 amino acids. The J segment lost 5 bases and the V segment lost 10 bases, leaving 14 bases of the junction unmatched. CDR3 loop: CATRQGLGRYQPQHF. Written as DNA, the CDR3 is TGTGCCACCCGACAGGGCTTAGGGCGCTATCAGCCCCAGCATTTT.

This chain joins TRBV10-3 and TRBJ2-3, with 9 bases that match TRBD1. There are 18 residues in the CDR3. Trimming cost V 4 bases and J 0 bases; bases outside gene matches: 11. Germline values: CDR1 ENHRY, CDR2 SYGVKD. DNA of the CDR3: TGTGCCATCAGTGGCTCGATTAACAGGGGGCTTAGCACAGATACGCAGTATTTT. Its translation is CAISGSINRGLSTDTQYF.

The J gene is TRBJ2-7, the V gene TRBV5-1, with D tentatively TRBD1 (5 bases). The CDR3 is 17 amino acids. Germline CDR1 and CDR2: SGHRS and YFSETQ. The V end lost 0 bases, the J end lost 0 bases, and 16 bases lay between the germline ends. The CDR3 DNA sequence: TGCGCCAGCAGCTTGGCCCTCGGGCAGGGTCTCTCCTACGAGCAGTACTTC. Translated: CASSLALGQGLSYEQYF.

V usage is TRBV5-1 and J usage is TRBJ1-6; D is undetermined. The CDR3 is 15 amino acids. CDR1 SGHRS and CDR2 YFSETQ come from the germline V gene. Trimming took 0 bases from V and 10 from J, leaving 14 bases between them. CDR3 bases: TGCGCCAGCAGCTTGGAGAGCCCTCGTACATCACCCCTCCACTTT. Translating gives CASSLESPRTSPLHF.

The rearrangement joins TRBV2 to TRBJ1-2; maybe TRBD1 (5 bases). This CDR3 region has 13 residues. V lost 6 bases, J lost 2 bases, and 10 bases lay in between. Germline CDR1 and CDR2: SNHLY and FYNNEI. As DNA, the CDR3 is TGTGCCAGCAGACCCGACAGCAACTATGGCTACACCTTC. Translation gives CASRPDSNYGYTF.

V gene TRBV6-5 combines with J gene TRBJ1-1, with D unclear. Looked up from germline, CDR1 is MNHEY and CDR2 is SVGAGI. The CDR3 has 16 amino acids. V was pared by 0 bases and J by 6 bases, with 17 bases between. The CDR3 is CASSYSRRGEGSEAFF. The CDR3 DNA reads TGTGCCAGCAGTTACTCGAGGCGGGGAGAGGGTTCTGAAGCTTTCTTT.

For the CDR3, the DNA is TGTGCCAGCAGTCTCTGGGGGGTGGCTGAAGCTTTCTTT. Protein product: CASSLWGVAEAFF. The V and J genes are TRBV28 and TRBJ1-1; D might be TRBD1 (5 bases). The V gene lost 5 bases and the J gene lost 6 bases, with 13 bases spanning the gap. Germline CDR1 MDHEN, CDR2 SYDVKM. The CDR3 contains 13 residues.

The CDR3 sequence is CASRGTATNYGYTF. CDR3 in DNA: TGTGCCAGCAGGGGGACAGCAACTAACTATGGCTACACCTTC. J is TRBJ1-2 and V is TRBV27, with TRBD1 matching over 7 bases. Germline V gene data show CDR1 as MNHEY and CDR2 as SMNVEV (reference sequence). J gave up 0 bases and V 6 bases, and 4 bases lay outside the gene matches. The CDR3 contains 14 residues.

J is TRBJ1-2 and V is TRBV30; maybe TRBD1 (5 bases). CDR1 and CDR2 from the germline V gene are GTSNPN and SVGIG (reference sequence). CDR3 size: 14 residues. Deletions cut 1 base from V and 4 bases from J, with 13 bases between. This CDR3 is CAWSEPGRVYGYTF. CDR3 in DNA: TGTGCCTGGAGTGAGCCGGGGCGAGTCTATGGCTACACCTTC.